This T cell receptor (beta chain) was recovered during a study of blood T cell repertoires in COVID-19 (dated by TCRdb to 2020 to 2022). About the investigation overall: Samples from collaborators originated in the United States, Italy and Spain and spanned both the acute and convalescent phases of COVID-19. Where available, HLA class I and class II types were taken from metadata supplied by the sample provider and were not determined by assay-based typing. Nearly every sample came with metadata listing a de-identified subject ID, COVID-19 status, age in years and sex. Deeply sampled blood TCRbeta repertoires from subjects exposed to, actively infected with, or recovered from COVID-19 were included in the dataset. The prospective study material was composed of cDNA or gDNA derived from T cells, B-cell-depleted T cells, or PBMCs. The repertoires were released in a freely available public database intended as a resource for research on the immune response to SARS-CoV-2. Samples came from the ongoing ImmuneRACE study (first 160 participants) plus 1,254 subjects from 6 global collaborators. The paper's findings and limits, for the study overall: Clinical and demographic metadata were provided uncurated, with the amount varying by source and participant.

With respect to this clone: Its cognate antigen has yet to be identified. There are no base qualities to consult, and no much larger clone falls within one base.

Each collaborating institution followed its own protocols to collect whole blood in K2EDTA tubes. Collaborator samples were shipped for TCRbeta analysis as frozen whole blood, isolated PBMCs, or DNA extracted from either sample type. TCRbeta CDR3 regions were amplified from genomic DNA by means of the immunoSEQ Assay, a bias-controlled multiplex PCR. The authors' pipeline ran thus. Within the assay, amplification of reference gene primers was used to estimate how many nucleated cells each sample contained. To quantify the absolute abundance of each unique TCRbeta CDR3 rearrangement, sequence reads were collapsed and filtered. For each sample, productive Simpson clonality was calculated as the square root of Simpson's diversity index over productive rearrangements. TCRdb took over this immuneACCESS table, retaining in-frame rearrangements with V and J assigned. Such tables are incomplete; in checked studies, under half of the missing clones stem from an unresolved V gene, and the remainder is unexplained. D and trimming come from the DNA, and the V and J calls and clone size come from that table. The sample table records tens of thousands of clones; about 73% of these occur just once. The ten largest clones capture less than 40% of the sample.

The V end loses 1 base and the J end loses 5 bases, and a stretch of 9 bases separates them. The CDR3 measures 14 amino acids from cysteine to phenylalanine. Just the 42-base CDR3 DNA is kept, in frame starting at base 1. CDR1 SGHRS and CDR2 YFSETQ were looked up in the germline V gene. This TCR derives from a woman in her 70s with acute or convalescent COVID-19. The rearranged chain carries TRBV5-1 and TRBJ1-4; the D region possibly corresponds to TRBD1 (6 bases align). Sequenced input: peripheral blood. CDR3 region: CASSLTGYNEKLFF. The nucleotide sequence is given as TGCGCCAGCAGCTTGACAGGGTACAATGAAAAACTGTTTTTT.